Sequencing of this T cell receptor (beta chain) was carried out in a study of response to subunit inactivated influenza vaccine. Study-level findings and limits: New T cells are recruited in small numbers by each seasonal influenza vaccination, according to the authors' suggestion.

TCRdb called the RT-PCR reads again in MiXCR, with one record for every CDR3 protein. The sample carries around 750,000 distinct CDR3 sequences, approximately 22% recorded once. The CDR3 is made up of 16 amino acids. The ends lost 7 bases at V and 3 bases at J; junction bases unmatched: 8. About this clonotype: Its specificity is unknown.

Sequenced here: PBMCs from blood, sampled less than 6 days after vaccination. The TCR sequence derives from a man between 45 and 60 years old who received an inactivated influenza vaccine. V and J are TRBV12-3 or TRBV12-4 and TRBJ2-1; 11 bases line up with TRBD2. CDR3 DNA: TGTGCCAGCACCACCCGACTAGCGGGACGCTACAATGAGCAGTTCTTC. Translation: CASTTRLAGRYNEQFF.